This TCR beta chain originates from a study of T cells in Graves' hyperthyroidism and ophthalmopathy. Study-level findings and limits: Most clonotypes expanded in thyroid above 0.001 were likewise present in blood.

CDR1 and CDR2 from the germline V gene are MDHEN and SYDVKM. The CDR3 runs 15 residues. Trimming left V 6 bases short and J 3 bases short, with 18 bases between. There were TCR beta CDR3 regions amplified from RNA transcripts. RT-PCR in the first round (using the HTBI primer set) targeted the TCR CDR3. TCRdb re-analysed the multiplex PCR reads in MiXCR, keeping a single row per CDR3 protein. Of about 500,000 distinct CDR3 sequences detected, about 16% appear once; the ten largest clones hold 25% to 30%. This clonotype has more than one count but fewer than ten. No antigen is known for it. What was sequenced was blood. The rearrangement joins TRBV28 to TRBJ2-7, with no clear D. The sequence was obtained from a woman in her 30s with Graves' ophthalmopathy. As DNA, the CDR3 is TGTGCCAGCAGCCCAAGCGACGGATTATTCTACGAGCAGTACTTC. Protein: CASSPSDGLFYEQYF.